The 8 T cell receptor beta chains listed next were all sequenced from one sample in a study of blood T cell repertoires in COVID-19. Profiled with immunoSEQ multiplex PCR; TCRdb holds only in-frame clones, not every one. The sample has 400,000 to 500,000 clones; more than 70% are singletons. The sequenced sample was PBMCs or T cells enriched from blood (not recorded which). Source of these receptors: a woman younger than 35 who had been exposed to COVID-19.

The V gene is TRBV9, the J gene TRBJ2-2; possible D gene TRBD1, 5 bases. Looked up from germline, CDR1 is SGDLS and CDR2 is YYNGEE. V lost 0 bases and J 0 bases, leaving 9 bases between the germline ends. The CDR3 has 16 residues. The CDR3 coding sequence is TGTGCCAGCAGCGTAGGTGGGGCTCCGAACACCGGGGAGCTGTTTTTT. Its translation: CASSVGGAPNTGELFF.

This chain joins TRBV28 and TRBJ2-1; TRBD1 aligns across 7 bases. Trimming removed 2 bases from V and 4 bases from J; junction bases left unmatched: 14. CDR3 length: 18 amino acids. Germline CDR1 reads MDHEN; CDR2 reads SYDVKM. CDR3 amino acids: CASSLQFVRGQEYNEQFF. CDR3 nucleotides: TGTGCCAGCAGTTTACAGTTTGTGAGGGGGCAGGAGTACAATGAGCAGTTCTTC.

This chain connects TRBV3-1 (or the pseudogene TRBV3-2) to TRBJ1-4; tentative D call: TRBD1 (5 bases). The CDR3 length is 18 residues. Trimming took off 1 base at V and 0 bases at J, with 15 bases between the two ends. Germline values: CDR1 LGHDT, CDR2 YNNKEL (reference sequence). This CDR3 reads CASSQAGTRYSTNEKLFF. DNA of the CDR3: TGTGCCAGCAGCCAAGCTGGGACTCGCTACTCAACTAATGAAAAACTGTTTTTT.

The rearrangement links TRBV19 to TRBJ1-1; D might be TRBD1 (5 bases). Germline CDR1 reads LNHDA; CDR2 reads SQIVND (reference sequence). The CDR3 has 11 amino acids. Trimming shortened V by 7 bases and J by 9 bases, and 12 bases separated the two germline ends. CDR3 nucleotides: TGTGCCAGTAATTTTGACAGAAAAGCTTTCTTT. Translating it yields CASNFDRKAFF. The full variable domain, completed using reference TRBV19 and TRBJ1-1, is DGGITQSPKYLFRKEGQNVTLSCEQNLNHDAMYWYRQDPGQGLRLIYYSQIVNDFQKGDIAEGYSVSREKKESFPLTVTSAQKNPTAFYLCASNFDRKAFFGQGTRLTVV.

CDR3 region: CASSVRQDNYGYTF. DNA of the CDR3: TGTGCCAGCAGCGTTCGACAGGATAACTATGGCTACACCTTC. This chain uses TRBV6-2 or TRBV6-3 with TRBJ1-2; D is possibly TRBD1 (6 bases). Trimming left V 6 bases short and J 1 base short, with 12 bases between. The length of the CDR3 is 14 residues. CDR1 MNHEY and CDR2 SVGEGT come from the germline V gene.

V is TRBV5-4 and J is TRBJ2-4, with 9 bases lining up with TRBD2. This CDR3 has 13 amino acids. Germline trimming cut 4 bases from V and 11 bases from J; bases unmatched to any gene: 7. Germline-derived CDR1 and CDR2 are SGHNT and YYREEE (reference sequence). The CDR3 coding sequence is TGTGCCAGCAGCGGCGATTTAGCGGGAGTTCAGTACTTC. Protein: CASSGDLAGVQYF.

The chain carries TRBV28 and TRBJ1-1; 8 bases align to TRBD1. The germline CDR1 and CDR2 sequences are MDHEN and SYDVKM. The V gene end was trimmed by 5 bases and the J gene end by 3 bases; junction bases not matched to a gene: 23. The CDR3 spans 20 residues. CDR3 sequence (DNA): TGTGCCAGCAGTCTTGGGGTCGGTCAGGACAGGGCCGGGCGGGACACTGAAGCTTTCTTT. Translation: CASSLGVGQDRAGRDTEAFF.

The chain combines TRBV18 with TRBJ1-6, with TRBD1 as a possible D gene (5 bases). Trimming shortened V by 2 bases and J by 0 bases, and 14 bases separated the two germline ends. This CDR3 is built from 18 residues. Germline lookup yields CDR1 KGHSH and CDR2 LQKENI. CDR3 protein: CASSPSATASSYNSPLHF. Written as DNA, the CDR3 is TGTGCCAGCTCACCAAGCGCGACAGCTAGCTCCTATAATTCACCCCTCCACTTT.